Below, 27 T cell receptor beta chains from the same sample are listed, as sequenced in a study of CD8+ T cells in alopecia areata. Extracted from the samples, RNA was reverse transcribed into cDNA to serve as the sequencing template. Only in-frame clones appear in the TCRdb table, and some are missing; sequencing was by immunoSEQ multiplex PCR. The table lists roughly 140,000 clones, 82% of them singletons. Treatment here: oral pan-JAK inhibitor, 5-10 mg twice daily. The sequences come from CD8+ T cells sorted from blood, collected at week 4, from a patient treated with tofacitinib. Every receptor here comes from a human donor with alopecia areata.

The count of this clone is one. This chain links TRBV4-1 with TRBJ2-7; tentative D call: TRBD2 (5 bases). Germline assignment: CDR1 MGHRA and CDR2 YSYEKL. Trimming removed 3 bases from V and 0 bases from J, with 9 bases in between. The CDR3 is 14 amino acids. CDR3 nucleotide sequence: TGCGCCAGCAGCCAGGGAGCTTTCTCCTACGAGCAGTACTTC. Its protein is CASSQGAFSYEQYF.

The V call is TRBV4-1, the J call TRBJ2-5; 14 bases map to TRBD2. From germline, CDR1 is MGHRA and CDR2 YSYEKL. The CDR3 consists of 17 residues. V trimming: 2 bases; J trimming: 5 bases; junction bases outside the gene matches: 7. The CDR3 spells CASSQPGLAGAGETQYF. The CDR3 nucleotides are TGCGCCAGCAGCCAACCGGGACTAGCGGGGGCAGGGGAGACCCAGTACTTC.

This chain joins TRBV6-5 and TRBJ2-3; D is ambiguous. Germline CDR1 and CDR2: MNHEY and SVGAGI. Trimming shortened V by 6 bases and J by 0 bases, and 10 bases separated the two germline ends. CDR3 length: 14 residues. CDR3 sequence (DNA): TGTGCCAGCAGCTCAAATCCTAGCACAGATACGCAGTATTTT. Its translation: CASSSNPSTDTQYF.

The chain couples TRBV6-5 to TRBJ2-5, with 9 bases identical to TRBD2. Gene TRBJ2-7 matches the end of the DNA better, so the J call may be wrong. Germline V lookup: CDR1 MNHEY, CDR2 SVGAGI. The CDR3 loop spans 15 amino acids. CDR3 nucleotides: TGTGCCAGCAGTCCCGGGACTAGCAGATCCTACGAGCAGTACTTC. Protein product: CASSPGTSRSYEQYF.

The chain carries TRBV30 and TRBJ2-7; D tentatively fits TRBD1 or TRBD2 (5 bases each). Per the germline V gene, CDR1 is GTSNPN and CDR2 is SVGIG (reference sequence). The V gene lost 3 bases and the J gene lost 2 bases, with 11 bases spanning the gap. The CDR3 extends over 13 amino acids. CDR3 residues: CAWRDRGPYEQYF. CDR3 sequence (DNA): TGTGCCTGGAGGGACCGGGGCCCCTACGAGCAGTACTTC.

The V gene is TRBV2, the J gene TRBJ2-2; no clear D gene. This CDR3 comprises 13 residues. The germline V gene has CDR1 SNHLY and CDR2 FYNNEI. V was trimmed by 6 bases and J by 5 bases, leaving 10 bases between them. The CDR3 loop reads CASSPRSTGELFF. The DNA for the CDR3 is TGTGCCAGCAGCCCCCGAAGTACCGGGGAGCTGTTTTTT.

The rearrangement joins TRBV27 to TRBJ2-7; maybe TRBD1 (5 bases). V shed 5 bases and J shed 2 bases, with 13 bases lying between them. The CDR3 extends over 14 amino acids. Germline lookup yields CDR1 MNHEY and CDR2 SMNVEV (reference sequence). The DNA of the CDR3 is TGTGCCAGCAGTCCCACAGGTTACACCTACGAGCAGTACTTC. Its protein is CASSPTGYTYEQYF.

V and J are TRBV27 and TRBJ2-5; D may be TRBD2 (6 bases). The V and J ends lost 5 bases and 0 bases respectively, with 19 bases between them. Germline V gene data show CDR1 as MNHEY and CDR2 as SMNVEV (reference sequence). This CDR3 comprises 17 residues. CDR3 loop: CASSTPFLAMYQETQYF. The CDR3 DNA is TGTGCCAGCAGTACCCCCTTCCTAGCGATGTACCAAGAGACCCAGTACTTC.

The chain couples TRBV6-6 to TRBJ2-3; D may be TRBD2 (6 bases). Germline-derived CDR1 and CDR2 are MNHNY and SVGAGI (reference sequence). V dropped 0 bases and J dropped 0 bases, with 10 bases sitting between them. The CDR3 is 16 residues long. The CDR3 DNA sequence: TGTGCCAGCAGTTACTCCACCGGGACTAGCACAGATACGCAGTATTTT. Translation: CASSYSTGTSTDTQYF.

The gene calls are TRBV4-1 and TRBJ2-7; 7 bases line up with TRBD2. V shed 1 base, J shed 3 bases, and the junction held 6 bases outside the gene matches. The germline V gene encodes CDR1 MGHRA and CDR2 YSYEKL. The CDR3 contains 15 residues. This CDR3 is CASSQVRTSNYEQYF. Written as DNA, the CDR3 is TGCGCCAGCAGCCAAGTGAGGACTAGTAACTACGAGCAGTACTTC.

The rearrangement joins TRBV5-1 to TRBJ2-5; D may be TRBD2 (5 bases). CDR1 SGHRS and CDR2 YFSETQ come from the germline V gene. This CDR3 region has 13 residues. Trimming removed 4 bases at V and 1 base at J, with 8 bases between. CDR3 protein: CASSPDFQETQYF. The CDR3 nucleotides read TGCGCCAGCAGCCCGGACTTCCAAGAGACCCAGTACTTC.

The CDR3 DNA sequence: TGTGCCAGCAGCGCGCCCCTGCGAAACGGTAATTCACCCCTCCACTTT. Protein product: CASSAPLRNGNSPLHF. V gene TRBV9 combines with J gene TRBJ1-6; D remains ambiguous. Between the trimmed V and J ends, which lost 3 bases and 6 bases, there was a span of 16 bases. In germline, CDR1 is SGDLS, CDR2 YYNGEE. This CDR3 contains 16 residues.

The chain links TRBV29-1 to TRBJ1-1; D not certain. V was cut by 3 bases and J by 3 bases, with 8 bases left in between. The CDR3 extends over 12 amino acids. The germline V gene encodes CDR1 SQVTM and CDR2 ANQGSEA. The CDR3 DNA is TGCAGCGTTGAGCGAGAGGACACTGAAGCTTTCTTT. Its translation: CSVEREDTEAFF.

The CDR3 nucleotides are TGTGCCAGCAGTGCTTCGGAAACCTACGAGCAGTACTTC. Encoded protein: CASSASETYEQYF. This chain connects TRBV6-1 to TRBJ2-7; no firm D call. The CDR3 has 13 amino acids. Trimming removed 4 bases at V and 2 bases at J, with 9 bases between. The germline CDR1 and CDR2 sequences are MNHNS and SASEGT.

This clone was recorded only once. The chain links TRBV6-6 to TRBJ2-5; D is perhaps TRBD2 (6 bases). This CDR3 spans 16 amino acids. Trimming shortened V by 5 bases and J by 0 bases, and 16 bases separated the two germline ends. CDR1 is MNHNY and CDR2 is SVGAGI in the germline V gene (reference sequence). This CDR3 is CASSLQEGWDQETQYF. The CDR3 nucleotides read TGTGCCAGCAGTCTCCAGGAGGGGTGGGACCAAGAGACCCAGTACTTC.

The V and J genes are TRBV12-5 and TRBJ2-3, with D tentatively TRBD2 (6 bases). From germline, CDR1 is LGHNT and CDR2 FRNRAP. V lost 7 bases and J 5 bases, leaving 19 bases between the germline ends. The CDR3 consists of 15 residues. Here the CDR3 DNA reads TGTGCTAGTGCCCTCCGGGACGGGGGTGAAGATACGCAGTATTTT. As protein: CASALRDGGEDTQYF.

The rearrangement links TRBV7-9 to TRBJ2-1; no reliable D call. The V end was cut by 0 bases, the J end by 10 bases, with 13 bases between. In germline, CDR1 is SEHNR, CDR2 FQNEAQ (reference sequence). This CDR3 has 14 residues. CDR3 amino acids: CASSLAEEGAEQFF. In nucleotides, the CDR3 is TGTGCCAGCAGCTTAGCCGAGGAAGGCGCCGAGCAGTTCTTC.

The CDR3 DNA sequence: TGTGCCAGCAGCTTAGTAGCGGACGATGGCTACACCTTC. It specifies CASSLVADDGYTF. V gene TRBV7-9 combines with J gene TRBJ1-2; no clear D gene. Trimming pared 1 base from V and 6 bases from J, leaving 9 bases between. The germline CDR1 and CDR2 sequences are SEHNR and FQNEAQ (reference sequence). The CDR3 sequence is 13 residues long.

The CDR3 DNA reads TGTGCCAGTAGTTCGCAGGGAAAAGATACGCAGTATTTT. Amino acid sequence: CASSSQGKDTQYF. The chain uses TRBV19 and TRBJ2-3, with D perhaps TRBD1 (5 bases). Per the germline V gene, CDR1 is LNHDA and CDR2 is SQIVND (reference sequence). This CDR3 contains 13 residues. V lost 5 bases and J 5 bases, leaving 11 bases between the germline ends.

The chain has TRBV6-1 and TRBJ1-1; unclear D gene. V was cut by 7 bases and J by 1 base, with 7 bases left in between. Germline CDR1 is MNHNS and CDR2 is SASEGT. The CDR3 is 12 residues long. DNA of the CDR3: TGTGCCAGCATAAAGGGGAACACTGAAGCTTTCTTT. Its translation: CASIKGNTEAFF.

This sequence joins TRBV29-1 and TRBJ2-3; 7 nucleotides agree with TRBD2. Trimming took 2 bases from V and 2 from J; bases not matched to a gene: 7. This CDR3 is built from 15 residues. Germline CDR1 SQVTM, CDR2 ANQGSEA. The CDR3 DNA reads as TGCAGCGTTGAATTGGGGCGGGGGACCACAGATACGCAGTATTTT. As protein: CSVELGRGTTDTQYF.

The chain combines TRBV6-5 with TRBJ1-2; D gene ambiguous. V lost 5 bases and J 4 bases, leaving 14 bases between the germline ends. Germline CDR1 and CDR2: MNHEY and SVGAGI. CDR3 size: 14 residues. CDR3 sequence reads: CASSVTRSGYGYTF. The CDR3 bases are TGTGCCAGCAGTGTAACTAGGAGTGGCTATGGCTACACCTTC.

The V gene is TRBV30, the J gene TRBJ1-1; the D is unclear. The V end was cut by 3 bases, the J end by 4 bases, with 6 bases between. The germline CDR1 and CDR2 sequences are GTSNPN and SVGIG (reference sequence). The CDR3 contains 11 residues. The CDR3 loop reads CAWRIFTEAFF. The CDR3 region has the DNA TGTGCCTGGAGAATATTCACTGAAGCTTTCTTT.

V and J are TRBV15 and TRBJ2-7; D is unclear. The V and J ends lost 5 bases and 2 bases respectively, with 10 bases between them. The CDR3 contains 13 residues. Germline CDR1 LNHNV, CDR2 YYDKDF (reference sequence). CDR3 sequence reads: CATSPQGTYEQYF. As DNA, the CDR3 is TGTGCCACCAGCCCTCAAGGAACCTACGAGCAGTACTTC.

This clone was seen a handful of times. Written as DNA, the CDR3 is TGTGCCAGCAGCCACCAGAGATTCACAGATACGCAGTATTTT. Translating it yields CASSHQRFTDTQYF. The chain combines TRBV7-2 with TRBJ2-3; D call uncertain. V was cut by 5 bases and J by 2 bases, with 11 bases left in between. The germline V gene has CDR1 SGHTA and CDR2 FQGNSA. The CDR3 totals 14 residues.

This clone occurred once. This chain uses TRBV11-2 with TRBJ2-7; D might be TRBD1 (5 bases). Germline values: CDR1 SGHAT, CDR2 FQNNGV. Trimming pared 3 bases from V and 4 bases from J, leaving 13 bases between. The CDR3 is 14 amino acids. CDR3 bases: TGTGCCAGCAGCTTCGGAGACAGAGTATACGAGCAGTACTTC. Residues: CASSFGDRVYEQYF.

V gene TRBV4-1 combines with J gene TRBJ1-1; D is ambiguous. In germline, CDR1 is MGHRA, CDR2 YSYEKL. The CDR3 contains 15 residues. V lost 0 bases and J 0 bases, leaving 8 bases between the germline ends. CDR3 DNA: TGCGCCAGCAGCCAAGACGGAGATATGAACACTGAAGCTTTCTTT. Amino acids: CASSQDGDMNTEAFF.